A selection of T cell receptor beta chains follows, all from one sample in a study of T-cell reconstitution after alpha-beta-depleted transplantation in children. Each CDR3 protein gets one entry after TCRdb re-called the PCR reads with MiXCR. The top ten hold approximately 4.5% of the sample, which has about 830,000 distinct CDR3 sequences, around 17% seen once. The sequencing used PBMCs, mostly from graft donor cells, collected 360 days after TCRalphabeta/CD19-depleted stem cell transplant. These receptors were obtained from a male patient younger than 18 who had a stem cell transplant for acute lymphoblastic leukemia, so the T cells may come from the graft donor. Both conserved end residues are part of each CDR3. The order of the fields is D gene, V gene, clone size, J gene, CDR3 protein. D genes are given only for firm matches. Only part of the rows carry a size: once, few, many, or a class if the clone is expanded.

NA	TRBV13	few	TRBJ2-1	CASHQRRRSPLNEQFF
NA	TRBV10-3	NA	TRBJ2-7	CAISESNGRAYEQYF
NA	TRBV6-1	few	TRBJ1-5	CASSGGARGPPGGYQPQHF
NA	TRBV20-1	NA	TRBJ2-7	CSAIATSYEQYF
NA	TRBV21-1	few	TRBJ2-7	CASSKRGGREPENEQYF
TRBD1	TRBV20-1	few	TRBJ1-1	CSARQGFQNTEAFF
NA	TRBV5-1	NA	TRBJ1-1	CASSPRQVSNTEAFF
TRBD2	TRBV20-1	NA	TRBJ2-3	CSACERENPTDTQYF
NA	TRBV7-9	NA	TRBJ2-5	CASSFMGGQTQYF
NA	TRBV6-1	few	TRBJ2-1	CASRWTPQSYNEQFF
NA	TRBV18	NA	TRBJ2-5	CASSPLFETQYF
NA	TRBV29-1	few	TRBJ2-2	CSVVLSSGELFF
TRBD2	TRBV13	few	TRBJ2-7	CASSLGFRLAVRYEQYF
NA	TRBV11-2	NA	TRBJ2-2	CASSPIKSTGELFF
TRBD2	TRBV10-1	few	TRBJ2-1	CASSEAGGPDEQFF
NA	TRBV6-5	few	TRBJ2-1	CASSYAVSLYNEQFF
NA	TRBV11-2	NA	TRBJ2-1	CASSLNEAYPSRYNEQFF
NA	TRBV7-9	few	TRBJ2-3	CASSHSYTDTQYF
TRBD1	TRBV6-1	few	TRBJ1-1	CASSVDRGRSTEAFF
NA	TRBV18	NA	TRBJ2-1	CASSLQTGTYNEQFF
NA	TRBV20-1	NA	TRBJ2-7	CSSGASGEGEQYF
NA	TRBV5-5	few	TRBJ2-2	CASSFPGGVQNGELFF
NA	TRBV5-1	many	TRBJ2-1	CASSLRAEFTYNEQFF
TRBD2	TRBV3-1	few	TRBJ2-5	CASSQDFLAGGQETQYF
TRBD1	TRBV2	NA	TRBJ2-5	CAGTGVRETQYF
NA	TRBV7-2	NA	TRBJ2-1	CASSLAALSPFF
NA	TRBV18	NA	TRBJ2-6	CASSPLETPGANVLTF
NA	TRBV6-2/TRBV6-3	NA	TRBJ2-3	CASRGRAVFPSSTDTQYF
NA	TRBV29-1	NA	TRBJ2-3	CSASGPGTDTQYF
NA	TRBV6-5	few	TRBJ1-1	CASSYGPRNTEAFF
NA	TRBV20-1	NA	TRBJ1-3	CSARDPAFSGNTIYF
NA	TRBV12-3/TRBV12-4	many	TRBJ2-3	CASRLRAGISTDTQYF
NA	TRBV29-1	NA	TRBJ2-1	CSVEGRVLSSYNEQFF
TRBD2	TRBV5-1	NA	TRBJ2-5	CASAGGNQETQYF
TRBD2	TRBV2	NA	TRBJ2-5	CASSVNPGLAGGGQETQYF
TRBD2	TRBV27	many	TRBJ2-7	CASSSLAGLGQYF
NA	TRBV12-5	many	TRBJ2-7	CASGLDFRRDEQYF
NA	TRBV18	few	TRBJ1-2	CASSRGDYTF
TRBD1	TRBV10-3	NA	TRBJ1-1	CAISWTGGLTEAFF
TRBD2	TRBV10-3	NA	TRBJ2-7	CAISRAGTSSYEQYF
NA	TRBV24-1	NA	TRBJ2-5	CATSDYLGRSQETQYF
NA	TRBV29-1	many	TRBJ1-3	CSVVRVKTLFGNTIYF
NA	TRBV14	NA	TRBJ2-7	CASSQGRLLGREQYF
TRBD2	TRBV12-3/TRBV12-4	NA	TRBJ2-1	CASSPQREGFYNEQFF
TRBD1	TRBV27	few	TRBJ2-6	CAGGQGRIVIPESNVLTF
NA	TRBV10-3	few	TRBJ2-5	CAIKGGTVLGGPLGTQYF
NA	TRBV5-1	NA	TRBJ1-5	CASSLSRDQPQHF
TRBD2	TRBV4-1	NA	TRBJ2-1	CASSQVSGGGRNEQFF
NA	TRBV5-1	many	TRBJ2-7	CASSRDTFYEQYF
NA	TRBV18	NA	TRBJ2-1	CASSPPEGSLNEQFF
NA	TRBV5-1	NA	TRBJ2-3	CASSLVSRTGTDTQYF
NA	TRBV24-1	NA	TRBJ2-5	CATSDPRHSQETQYF
TRBD2	TRBV6-4	few	TRBJ2-1	CASSRLAGASNEQFF
NA	TRBV20-1	many	TRBJ2-2	CSARSGERPTGELFF
NA	TRBV5-1	NA	TRBJ2-7	CASSFQEDEQYF
NA	TRBV4-1	NA	TRBJ2-7	CASSQVGRGAYEQYF
NA	TRBV29-1	many	TRBJ2-4	CSVVSSKAKNIQYF
NA	TRBV12-3/TRBV12-4	NA	TRBJ2-5	CASSLAGARTETQYF